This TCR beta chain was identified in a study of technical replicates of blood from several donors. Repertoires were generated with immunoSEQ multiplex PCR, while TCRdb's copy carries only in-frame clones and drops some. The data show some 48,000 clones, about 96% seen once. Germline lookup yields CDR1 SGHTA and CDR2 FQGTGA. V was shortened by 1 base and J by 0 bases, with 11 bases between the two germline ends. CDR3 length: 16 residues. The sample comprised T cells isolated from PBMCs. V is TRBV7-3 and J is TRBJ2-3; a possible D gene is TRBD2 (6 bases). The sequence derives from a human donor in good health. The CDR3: CASSLISGTSTDTQYF. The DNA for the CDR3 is TGTGCCAGCAGCTTAATCTCCGGGACTAGCACAGATACGCAGTATTTT.